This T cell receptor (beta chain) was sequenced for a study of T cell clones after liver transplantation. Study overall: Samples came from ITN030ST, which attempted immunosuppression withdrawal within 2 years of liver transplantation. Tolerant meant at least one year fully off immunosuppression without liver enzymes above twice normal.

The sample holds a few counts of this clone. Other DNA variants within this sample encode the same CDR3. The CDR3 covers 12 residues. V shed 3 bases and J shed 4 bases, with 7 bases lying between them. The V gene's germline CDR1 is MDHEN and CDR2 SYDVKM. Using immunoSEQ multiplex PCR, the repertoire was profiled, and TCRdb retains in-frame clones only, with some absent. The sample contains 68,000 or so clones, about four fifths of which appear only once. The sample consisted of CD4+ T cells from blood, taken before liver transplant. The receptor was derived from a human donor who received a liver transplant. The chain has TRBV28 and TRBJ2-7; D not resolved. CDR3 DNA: TGTGCCAGCAGTTTGAAGGGATACGAGCAGTACTTC. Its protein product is CASSLKGYEQYF.